This entry is about one TCR beta chain. The data are from a study of OX40 agonist ivuxolimab in advanced cancers. Germline CDR1 reads MDHEN; CDR2 reads SYDVKM. The J segment lost 5 bases and the V segment lost 6 bases, leaving 9 bases of the junction unmatched. CDR3 length equals 15 residues. The data were produced by immunoSEQ multiplex PCR, yet TCRdb's version contains in-frame clones alone and is incomplete. The sample carries 60,000 or so clones, roughly 87% recorded once. V and J are TRBV28 and TRBJ2-5, with 10 positions matching TRBD2. Sequencing used CD4+ or CD8+ T cells sorted from blood, obtained in a trial of the OX40 agonist ivuxolimab. The receptor's source is an adult with an advanced solid tumor such as melanoma, head and neck, liver or kidney cancer. The CDR3 sequence is CASRNSGRLFETQYF. In nucleotides, the CDR3 is TGTGCCAGCAGAAATAGCGGGAGGTTGTTTGAGACCCAGTACTTC. The whole variable domain, filled in from reference TRBV28 and TRBJ2-5, reads DVKVTQSSRYLVKRTGEKVFLECVQDMDHENMFWYRQDPGLGLRLIYFSYDVKMKEKGDIPEGYSVSREKKERFSLILESASTNQTSMYLCASRNSGRLFETQYFGPGTRLLVL.